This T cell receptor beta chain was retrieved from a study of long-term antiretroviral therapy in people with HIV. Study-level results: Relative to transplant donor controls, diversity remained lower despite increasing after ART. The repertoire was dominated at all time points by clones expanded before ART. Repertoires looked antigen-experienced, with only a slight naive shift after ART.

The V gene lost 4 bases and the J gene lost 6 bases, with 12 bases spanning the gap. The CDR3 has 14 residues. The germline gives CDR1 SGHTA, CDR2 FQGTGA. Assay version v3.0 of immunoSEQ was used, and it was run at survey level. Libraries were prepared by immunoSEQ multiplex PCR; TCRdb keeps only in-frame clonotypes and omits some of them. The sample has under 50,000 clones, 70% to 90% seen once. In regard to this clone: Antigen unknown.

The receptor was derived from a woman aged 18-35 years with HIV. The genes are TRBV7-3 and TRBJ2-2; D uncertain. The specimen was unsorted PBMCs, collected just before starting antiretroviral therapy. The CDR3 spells CASSSDGIPGELFF. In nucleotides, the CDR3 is TGTGCCAGCAGCTCGGACGGCATCCCCGGGGAGCTGTTTTTT.